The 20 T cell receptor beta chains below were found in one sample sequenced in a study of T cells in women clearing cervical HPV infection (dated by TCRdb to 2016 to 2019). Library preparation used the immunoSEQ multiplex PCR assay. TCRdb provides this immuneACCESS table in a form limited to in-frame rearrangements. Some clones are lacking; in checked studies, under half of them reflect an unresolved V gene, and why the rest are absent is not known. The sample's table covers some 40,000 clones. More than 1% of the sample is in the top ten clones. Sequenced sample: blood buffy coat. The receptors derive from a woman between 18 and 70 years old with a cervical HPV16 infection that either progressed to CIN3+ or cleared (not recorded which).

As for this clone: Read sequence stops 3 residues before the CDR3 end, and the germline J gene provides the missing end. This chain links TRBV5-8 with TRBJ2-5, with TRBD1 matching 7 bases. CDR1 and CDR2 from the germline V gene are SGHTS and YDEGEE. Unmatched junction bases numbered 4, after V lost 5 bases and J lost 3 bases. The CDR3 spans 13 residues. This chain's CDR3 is CASSPGQKETQYF. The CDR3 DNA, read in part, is TGTGCCAGCAGTCCGGGACAGAAAGAGACC.

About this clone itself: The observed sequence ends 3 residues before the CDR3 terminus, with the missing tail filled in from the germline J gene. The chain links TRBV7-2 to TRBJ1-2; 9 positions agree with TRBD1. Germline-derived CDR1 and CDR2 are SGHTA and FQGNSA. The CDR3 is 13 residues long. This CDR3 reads CASSQGQGRGYTF. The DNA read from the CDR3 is TGTGCCAGCAGCCAGGGACAGGGCCGGGGC. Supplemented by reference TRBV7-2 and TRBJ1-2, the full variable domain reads GAGVSQSPSNKVTEKGKDVELRCDPISGHTALYWYRQSLGQGLEFLIYFQGNSAPDKSGLPSDRFSAERTGGSVSTLTIQRTQQEDSAVYLCASSQGQGRGYTFGSGTRLTVV.

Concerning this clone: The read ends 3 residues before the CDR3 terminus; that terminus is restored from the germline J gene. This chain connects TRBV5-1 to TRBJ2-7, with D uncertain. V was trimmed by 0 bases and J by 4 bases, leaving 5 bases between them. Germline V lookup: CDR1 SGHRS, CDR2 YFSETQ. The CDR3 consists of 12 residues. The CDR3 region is CASSLVSYEQYF. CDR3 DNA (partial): TGCGCCAGCAGCTTGGTTTCGTACGAG.

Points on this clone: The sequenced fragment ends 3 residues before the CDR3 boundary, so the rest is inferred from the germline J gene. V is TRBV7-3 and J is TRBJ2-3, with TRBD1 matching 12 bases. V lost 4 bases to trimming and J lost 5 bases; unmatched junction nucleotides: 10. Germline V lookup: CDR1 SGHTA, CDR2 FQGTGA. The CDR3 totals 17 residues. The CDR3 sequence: CASSSNPGQGAIDTQYF. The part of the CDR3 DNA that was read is TGTGCCAGCAGCTCAAACCCGGGACAGGGGGCTATAGATACG.

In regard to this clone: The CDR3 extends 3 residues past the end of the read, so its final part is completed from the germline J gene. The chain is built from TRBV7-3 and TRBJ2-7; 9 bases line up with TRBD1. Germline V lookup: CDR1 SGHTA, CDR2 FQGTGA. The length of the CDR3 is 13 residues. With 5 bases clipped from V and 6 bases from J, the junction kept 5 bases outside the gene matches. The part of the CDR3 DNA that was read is TGTGCCAGCAGCCGGGACAGGGATGGCGAG. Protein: CASSRDRDGE. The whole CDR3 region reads CASSRDRDGEQYF.

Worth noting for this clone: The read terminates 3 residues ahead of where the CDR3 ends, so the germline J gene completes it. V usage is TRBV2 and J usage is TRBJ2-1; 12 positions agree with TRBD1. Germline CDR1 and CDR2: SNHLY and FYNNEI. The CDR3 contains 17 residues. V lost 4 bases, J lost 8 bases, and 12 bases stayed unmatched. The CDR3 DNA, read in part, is TGTGCCAGCAGTGGGGGACAGGGGGCGCAAAAAGGCGATGAG. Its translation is CASSGGQGAQKGDE. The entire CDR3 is CASSGGQGAQKGDEQFF.

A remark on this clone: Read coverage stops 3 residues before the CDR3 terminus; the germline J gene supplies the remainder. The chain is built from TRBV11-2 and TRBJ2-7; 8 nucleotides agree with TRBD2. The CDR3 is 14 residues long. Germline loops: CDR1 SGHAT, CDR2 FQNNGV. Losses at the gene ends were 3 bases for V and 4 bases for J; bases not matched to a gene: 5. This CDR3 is CASSFPGLAYEQYF. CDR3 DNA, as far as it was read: TGTGCCAGCAGCTTCCCCGGACTAGCTTACGAG.

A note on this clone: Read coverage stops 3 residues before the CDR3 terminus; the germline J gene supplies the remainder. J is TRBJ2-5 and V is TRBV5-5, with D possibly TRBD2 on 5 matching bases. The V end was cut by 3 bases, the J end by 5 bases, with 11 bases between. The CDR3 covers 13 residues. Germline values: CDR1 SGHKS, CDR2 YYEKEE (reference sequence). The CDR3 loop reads CASSSVPGETQYF. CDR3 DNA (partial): TGTGCCAGCAGCTCTGTCCCGGGGGAGACC.

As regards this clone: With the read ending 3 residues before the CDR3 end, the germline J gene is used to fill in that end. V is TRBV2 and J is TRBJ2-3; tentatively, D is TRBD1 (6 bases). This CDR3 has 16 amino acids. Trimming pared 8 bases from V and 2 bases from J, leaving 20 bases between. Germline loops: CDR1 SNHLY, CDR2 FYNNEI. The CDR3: CASEVINRASTDTQYF. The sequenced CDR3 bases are TGTGCCAGCGAAGTCATAAACAGGGCATCCACAGATACG.

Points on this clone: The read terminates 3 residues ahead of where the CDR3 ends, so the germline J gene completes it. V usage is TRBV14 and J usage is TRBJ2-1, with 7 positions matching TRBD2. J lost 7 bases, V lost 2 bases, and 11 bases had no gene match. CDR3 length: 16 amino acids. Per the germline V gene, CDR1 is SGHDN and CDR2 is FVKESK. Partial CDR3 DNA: TGTGCCAGCAGCCAATATCGGGGGGTCCTCTCTAATGAG. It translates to CASSQYRGVLSNE. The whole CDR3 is CASSQYRGVLSNEQFF.

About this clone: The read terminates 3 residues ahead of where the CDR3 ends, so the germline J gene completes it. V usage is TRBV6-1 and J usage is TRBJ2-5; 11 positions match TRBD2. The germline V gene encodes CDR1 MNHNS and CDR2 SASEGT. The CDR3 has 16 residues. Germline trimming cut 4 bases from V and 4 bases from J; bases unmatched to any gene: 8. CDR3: CASSVVLAGDRETQYF. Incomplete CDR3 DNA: TGTGCCAGCAGTGTTGTACTAGCGGGAGATCGAGAGACC.

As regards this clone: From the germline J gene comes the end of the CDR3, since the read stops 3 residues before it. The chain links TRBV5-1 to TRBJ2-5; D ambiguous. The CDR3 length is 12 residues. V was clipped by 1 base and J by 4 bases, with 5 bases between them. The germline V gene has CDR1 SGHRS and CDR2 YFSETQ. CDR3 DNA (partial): TGCGCCAGCAGCTTGACAGCAGAGACC. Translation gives CASSLTAET. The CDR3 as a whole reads CASSLTAETQYF.

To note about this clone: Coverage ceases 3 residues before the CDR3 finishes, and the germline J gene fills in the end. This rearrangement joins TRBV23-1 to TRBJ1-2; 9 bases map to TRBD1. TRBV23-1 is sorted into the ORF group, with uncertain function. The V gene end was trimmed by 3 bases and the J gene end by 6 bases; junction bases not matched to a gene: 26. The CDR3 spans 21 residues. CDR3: CASSHQRINRDRVLLDHGYTF. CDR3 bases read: TGCGCCAGCAGTCATCAGCGAATCAACCGGGACAGGGTCCTTTTAGACCATGGC.

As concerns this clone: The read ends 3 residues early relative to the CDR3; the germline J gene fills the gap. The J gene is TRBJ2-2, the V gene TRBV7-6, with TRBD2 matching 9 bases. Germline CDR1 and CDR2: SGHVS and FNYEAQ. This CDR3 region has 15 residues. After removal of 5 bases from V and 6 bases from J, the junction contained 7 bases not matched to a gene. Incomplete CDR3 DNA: TGTGCCAGCAGCCGAATTAGCGGGAGTCCCGGGGAG. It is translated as CASSRISGSPGE. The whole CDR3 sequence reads CASSRISGSPGELFF. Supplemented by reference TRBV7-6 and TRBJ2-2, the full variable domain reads GAGVSQSPRYKVTKRGQDVALRCDPISGHVSLYWYRQALGQGPEFLTYFNYEAQQDKSGLPNDRFSAERPEGSISTLTIQRTEQRDSAMYRCASSRISGSPGELFFGEGSRLTVL.

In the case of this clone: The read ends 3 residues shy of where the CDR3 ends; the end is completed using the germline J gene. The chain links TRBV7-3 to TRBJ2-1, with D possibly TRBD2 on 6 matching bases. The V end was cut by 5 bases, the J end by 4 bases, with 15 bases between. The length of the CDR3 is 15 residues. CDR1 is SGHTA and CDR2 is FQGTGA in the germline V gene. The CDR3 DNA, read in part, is TGTGCCAGCAGCATTAGCGGAAGAGAATACAATGAG. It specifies CASSISGREYNE. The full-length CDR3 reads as CASSISGREYNEQFF.

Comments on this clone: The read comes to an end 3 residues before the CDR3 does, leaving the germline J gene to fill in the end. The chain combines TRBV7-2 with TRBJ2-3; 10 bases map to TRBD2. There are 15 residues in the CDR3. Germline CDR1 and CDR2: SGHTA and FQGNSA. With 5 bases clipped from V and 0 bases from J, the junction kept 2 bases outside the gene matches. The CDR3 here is CASSQRGGSTDTQYF. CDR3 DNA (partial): TGTGCCAGCAGCCAGCGGGGGGGTAGCACAGATACG.

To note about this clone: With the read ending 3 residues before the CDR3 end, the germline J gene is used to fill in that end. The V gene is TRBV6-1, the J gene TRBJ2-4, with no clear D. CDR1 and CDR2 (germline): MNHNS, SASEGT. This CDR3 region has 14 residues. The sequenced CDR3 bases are TGTGCCAGCAGTGAAGCCACGGATAACTATGGT. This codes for CASSEATDNYG. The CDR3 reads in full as CASSEATDNYGQYF.

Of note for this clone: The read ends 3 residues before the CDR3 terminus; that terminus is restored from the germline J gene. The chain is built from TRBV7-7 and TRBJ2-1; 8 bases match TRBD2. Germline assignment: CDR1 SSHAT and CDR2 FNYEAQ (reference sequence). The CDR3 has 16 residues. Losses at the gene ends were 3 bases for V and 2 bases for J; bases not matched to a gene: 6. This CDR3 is CASSFGLAVPYNEQFF. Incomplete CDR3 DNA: TGTGCCAGCAGCTTTGGACTAGCAGTCCCCTACAATGAG.

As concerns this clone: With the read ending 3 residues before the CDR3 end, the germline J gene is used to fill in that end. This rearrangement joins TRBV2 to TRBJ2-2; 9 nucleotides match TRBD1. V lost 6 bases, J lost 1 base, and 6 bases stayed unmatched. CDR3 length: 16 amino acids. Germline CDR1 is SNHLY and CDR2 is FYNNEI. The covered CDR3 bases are TGTGCCAGCAGCTCCGGGACAGGGATGAACACCGGGGAG. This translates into CASSSGTGMNTGE. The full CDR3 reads CASSSGTGMNTGELFF. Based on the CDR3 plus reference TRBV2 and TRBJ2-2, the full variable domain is EPEVTQTPSHQVTQMGQEVILRCVPISNHLYFYWYRQILGQKVEFLVSFYNNEISEKSEIFDDQFSVERPDGSNFTLKIRSTKLEDSAMYFCASSSGTGMNTGELFFGEGSRLTVL.

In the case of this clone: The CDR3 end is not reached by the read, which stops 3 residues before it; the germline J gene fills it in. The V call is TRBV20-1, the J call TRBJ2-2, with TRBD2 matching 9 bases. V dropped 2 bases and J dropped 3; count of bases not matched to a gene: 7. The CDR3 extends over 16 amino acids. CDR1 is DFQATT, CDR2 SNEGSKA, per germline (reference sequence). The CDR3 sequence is CSARLAGDTHTGELFF. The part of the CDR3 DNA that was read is TGCAGTGCTAGATTAGCGGGGGATACCCACACCGGGGAG.